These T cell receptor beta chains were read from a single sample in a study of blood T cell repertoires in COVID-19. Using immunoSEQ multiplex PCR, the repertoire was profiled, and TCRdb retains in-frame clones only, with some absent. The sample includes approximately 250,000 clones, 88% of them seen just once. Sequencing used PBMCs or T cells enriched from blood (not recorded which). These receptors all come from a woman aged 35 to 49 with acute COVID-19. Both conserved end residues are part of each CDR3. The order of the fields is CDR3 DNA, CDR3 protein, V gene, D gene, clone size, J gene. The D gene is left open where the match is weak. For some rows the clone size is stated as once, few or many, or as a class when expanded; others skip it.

cdr3_nt: TGTGCCGCAGGGTTACGAGGCTACACCTTC; cdr3_aa: CAAGLRGYTF; v_call: TRBV19; d_call: -; clone_size: -; j_call: TRBJ1-2
cdr3_nt: TGTGCCACCAGTGACCCCCGGCTAGCGGGAGGTATCGATACGCAGTATTTT; cdr3_aa: CATSDPRLAGGIDTQYF; v_call: TRBV24-1; d_call: TRBD2; clone_size: -; j_call: TRBJ2-3
cdr3_nt: TGTGCCAGCAGCTTATCTACAGGGGGCTACAATGAGCAGTTCTTC; cdr3_aa: CASSLSTGGYNEQFF; v_call: TRBV7-2; d_call: TRBD1; clone_size: -; j_call: TRBJ2-1
cdr3_nt: TGTGCCAGCAGTGTGAAGGGGAATTATGGCTACACCTTC; cdr3_aa: CASSVKGNYGYTF; v_call: TRBV2; d_call: -; clone_size: -; j_call: TRBJ1-2
cdr3_nt: TGTGCCACCAGTGACCCTCGGACAGGGGGTTTGAATCAGCCCCAGCATTTT; cdr3_aa: CATSDPRTGGLNQPQHF; v_call: TRBV24-1; d_call: TRBD1; clone_size: -; j_call: TRBJ1-5
cdr3_nt: TGTGCCAGCTCACCACGGGAGGGCCAGATTGCAGATACGCAGTATTTT; cdr3_aa: CASSPREGQIADTQYF; v_call: TRBV18; d_call: TRBD2; clone_size: -; j_call: TRBJ2-3
cdr3_nt: TGTGCCACCAGCAGAGGGGACACCAACACTGAAGCTTTCTTT; cdr3_aa: CATSRGDTNTEAFF; v_call: TRBV15; d_call: -; clone_size: -; j_call: TRBJ1-1
cdr3_nt: TGTGCCAGCAGTTCATGGCCAGGGAATGAAAAACTGTTTTTT; cdr3_aa: CASSSWPGNEKLFF; v_call: TRBV6-5; d_call: -; clone_size: -; j_call: TRBJ1-4
cdr3_nt: TGCGCCAGCAGCGCACTGACAGGGGGCACCGGGGAGCTGTTTTTT; cdr3_aa: CASSALTGGTGELFF; v_call: TRBV5-1; d_call: TRBD1; clone_size: -; j_call: TRBJ2-2
cdr3_nt: TGTGCCAGCAGCCGTTCTAGCGGGAGCTCCTACAATGAGCAGTTCTTC; cdr3_aa: CASSRSSGSSYNEQFF; v_call: TRBV7-9; d_call: TRBD2; clone_size: few; j_call: TRBJ2-1
cdr3_nt: TGTGCCGGGTTTGGGACAGGGGATTCCTACGAGCAGTACTTC; cdr3_aa: CAGFGTGDSYEQYF; v_call: TRBV24-1; d_call: TRBD1; clone_size: few; j_call: TRBJ2-7
cdr3_nt: TGTGCCAGCAGAGATCCCCGGCGGAACTATGGCTACACCTTC; cdr3_aa: CASRDPRRNYGYTF; v_call: TRBV2; d_call: -; clone_size: -; j_call: TRBJ1-2
cdr3_nt: TGTGCCAGCAGCTTAGATAGGGGGTCAGCTTTCTTT; cdr3_aa: CASSLDRGSAFF; v_call: TRBV11-2; d_call: -; clone_size: -; j_call: TRBJ1-1
cdr3_nt: TGCGCCAGCAGTCATGTCCGGGACAGGGACAACGAGCAGTACTTC; cdr3_aa: CASSHVRDRDNEQYF; v_call: TRBV23-1; d_call: TRBD1; clone_size: -; j_call: TRBJ2-7
cdr3_nt: TGTGCCAGCAGTTCTGGACAGGGATGGAGTCAGCCCCAGCATTTT; cdr3_aa: CASSSGQGWSQPQHF; v_call: TRBV6-2/TRBV6-3; d_call: TRBD1; clone_size: -; j_call: TRBJ1-5
cdr3_nt: TGTGCCAGCAGCTCCCTACCAAGGAGGAGCACAGATACGCAGTATTTT; cdr3_aa: CASSSLPRRSTDTQYF; v_call: TRBV6-2/TRBV6-3; d_call: -; clone_size: -; j_call: TRBJ2-3
cdr3_nt: TGTGCCAGCAGTCCCGCGGCGGGGAGCAATCAGCCCCAGCATTTT; cdr3_aa: CASSPAAGSNQPQHF; v_call: TRBV7-2; d_call: -; clone_size: once; j_call: TRBJ1-5
cdr3_nt: TGTGCCAGCAGTGCGGGAGGGGGAACAGATACGCAGTATTTT; cdr3_aa: CASSAGGGTDTQYF; v_call: TRBV2; d_call: TRBD2; clone_size: once; j_call: TRBJ2-3
cdr3_nt: TGCGCCAGCAGCCACCCGGTGGCGAAGCGATACAATGAGCAGTTCTTC; cdr3_aa: CASSHPVAKRYNEQFF; v_call: TRBV4-1; d_call: -; clone_size: -; j_call: TRBJ2-1
cdr3_nt: TGTGCCAGCAGGGGTCAGGGGGCGCGGGAGACTGAAGCTTTCTTT; cdr3_aa: CASRGQGARETEAFF; v_call: TRBV2; d_call: TRBD1; clone_size: -; j_call: TRBJ1-1
cdr3_nt: TGTGCCAGCAGCTCGGACAGGGGGTATGGCTACACCTTC; cdr3_aa: CASSSDRGYGYTF; v_call: TRBV7-2; d_call: TRBD1; clone_size: -; j_call: TRBJ1-2
cdr3_nt: TGTGCCAGCAGCTTAGGGATGACAGGGAGCTATGGCTACACCTTC; cdr3_aa: CASSLGMTGSYGYTF; v_call: TRBV7-2; d_call: TRBD1; clone_size: -; j_call: TRBJ1-2
cdr3_nt: TGCAGCGGGACTAGCGGGAGGGCTCAAGAGACCCAGTACTTC; cdr3_aa: CSGTSGRAQETQYF; v_call: TRBV29-1; d_call: TRBD2; clone_size: -; j_call: TRBJ2-5
cdr3_nt: TGTGCCAGCAGCTTAGATCGGGATGTGACCGGGGAGCTGTTTTTT; cdr3_aa: CASSLDRDVTGELFF; v_call: TRBV7-9; d_call: -; clone_size: -; j_call: TRBJ2-2
cdr3_nt: TGCAGCGTAGGGGACTCCCCATCCGGGGAGCTGTTTTTT; cdr3_aa: CSVGDSPSGELFF; v_call: TRBV29-1; d_call: -; clone_size: -; j_call: TRBJ2-2
cdr3_nt: TGTGCCAGCGGACAGGCGGCCAACTATGGCTACACCTTC; cdr3_aa: CASGQAANYGYTF; v_call: TRBV2; d_call: TRBD1; clone_size: -; j_call: TRBJ1-2
cdr3_nt: TGTGCCAGCAGCTCCGGTAGGGGTTTAGCCAAAAACATTCAGTACTTC; cdr3_aa: CASSSGRGLAKNIQYF; v_call: TRBV7-2; d_call: -; clone_size: -; j_call: TRBJ2-4
cdr3_nt: TGTGCCAGCAGTGACCGTCGCGGGGGGCGCGAAAAACTGTTTTTT; cdr3_aa: CASSDRRGGREKLFF; v_call: TRBV25-1; d_call: -; clone_size: few; j_call: TRBJ1-4
cdr3_nt: TGTGCCAGCAGCCCCGTGAGGGCACGGAGCCACTATGGCTACACCTTC; cdr3_aa: CASSPVRARSHYGYTF; v_call: TRBV27; d_call: -; clone_size: -; j_call: TRBJ1-2
cdr3_nt: TGTGCCAGCAGGCGGACTAGCGGGTACACAGATACGCAGTATTTT; cdr3_aa: CASRRTSGYTDTQYF; v_call: TRBV7-2; d_call: TRBD2; clone_size: -; j_call: TRBJ2-3
cdr3_nt: TGTGCCAGTAGCTCCCTGGGGGGCGGGGAGCTGTTTTTT; cdr3_aa: CASSSLGGGELFF; v_call: TRBV19; d_call: -; clone_size: -; j_call: TRBJ2-2
cdr3_nt: TGTGCCAGCAGTGAAAGCGCGCTCAACAATGAGCAGTTCTTC; cdr3_aa: CASSESALNNEQFF; v_call: TRBV25-1; d_call: -; clone_size: few; j_call: TRBJ2-1
cdr3_nt: TGTGCCAGCAGTCCACCTGGGGGGAACTATGGCTACACCTTC; cdr3_aa: CASSPPGGNYGYTF; v_call: TRBV27; d_call: -; clone_size: few; j_call: TRBJ1-2
cdr3_nt: TGTGCCAGCAGCAATACCGAGGGCTCGGGATACAATGAGCAGTTCTTC; cdr3_aa: CASSNTEGSGYNEQFF; v_call: TRBV5-6; d_call: -; clone_size: -; j_call: TRBJ2-1
cdr3_nt: TGTGCCAGCAGTTTTCTTCCGGGAACTGAAGCTTTCTTT; cdr3_aa: CASSFLPGTEAFF; v_call: TRBV12-3/TRBV12-4; d_call: -; clone_size: -; j_call: TRBJ1-1
cdr3_nt: TGTGCCAGCAGTGGCGGACTAGCGGGAGTTCTCGGGGAGCTGTTTTTT; cdr3_aa: CASSGGLAGVLGELFF; v_call: TRBV6-1; d_call: TRBD2; clone_size: -; j_call: TRBJ2-2
cdr3_nt: TGTGCCAGCAGTGATCGGGGGACAGGGGGCCATGGCTACACCTTC; cdr3_aa: CASSDRGTGGHGYTF; v_call: TRBV25-1; d_call: TRBD1; clone_size: once; j_call: TRBJ1-2
cdr3_nt: TGTGCCAGCAGCAGGGACAGAAGGGAATGGGGTCAGCCCCAGCATTTT; cdr3_aa: CASSRDRREWGQPQHF; v_call: TRBV6-6; d_call: TRBD1; clone_size: once; j_call: TRBJ1-5
cdr3_nt: TGTGCCAGCAGCCCTGATGACAGGATTATTTGGAACACTGAAGCTTTCTTT; cdr3_aa: CASSPDDRIIWNTEAFF; v_call: TRBV5-5; d_call: -; clone_size: -; j_call: TRBJ1-1
cdr3_nt: TGTGCCATCAGTGGGGCCAGGGGCGGCAATCAGCCCCAGCATTTT; cdr3_aa: CAISGARGGNQPQHF; v_call: TRBV10-3; d_call: -; clone_size: once; j_call: TRBJ1-5
cdr3_nt: TGCGCCAGCAGCGAGGGACAGGGAGGCGGCTATGGCTACACCTTC; cdr3_aa: CASSEGQGGGYGYTF; v_call: TRBV5-1; d_call: TRBD1; clone_size: -; j_call: TRBJ1-2
cdr3_nt: TGTGCCAGTAGTAGCCCCTCAGGGGGAGCTCAGCCCCAGCATTTT; cdr3_aa: CASSSPSGGAQPQHF; v_call: TRBV19; d_call: TRBD1; clone_size: -; j_call: TRBJ1-5
cdr3_nt: TGTGCCAGTAGTAACCCGGCAGACTACAATCAGCCCCAGCATTTT; cdr3_aa: CASSNPADYNQPQHF; v_call: TRBV19; d_call: -; clone_size: -; j_call: TRBJ1-5
cdr3_nt: TGTGCCAGCAGCCAAGTCCGCAGGGCTGAAGCTTTCTTT; cdr3_aa: CASSQVRRAEAFF; v_call: TRBV3-1/TRBV3-2; d_call: -; clone_size: -; j_call: TRBJ1-1
cdr3_nt: TGTGCCTGTCGGGGACTAGCGGGGGTGAACACCGGGGAGCTGTTTTTT; cdr3_aa: CACRGLAGVNTGELFF; v_call: TRBV30; d_call: TRBD2; clone_size: -; j_call: TRBJ2-2
cdr3_nt: TGTGCCAGCACACCAACAGGGGCCATCAATCAGCCCCAGCATTTT; cdr3_aa: CASTPTGAINQPQHF; v_call: TRBV28; d_call: TRBD1; clone_size: -; j_call: TRBJ1-5
cdr3_nt: TGTGCCAGCAGTTACGGGCAGGGTGGTTCGGGAAACACCATATATTTT; cdr3_aa: CASSYGQGGSGNTIYF; v_call: TRBV6-5; d_call: -; clone_size: -; j_call: TRBJ1-3
cdr3_nt: TGCGCCAGCAGCGAGGGACAGACTTATAATTCACCCCTCCACTTT; cdr3_aa: CASSEGQTYNSPLHF; v_call: TRBV5-1; d_call: TRBD1; clone_size: -; j_call: TRBJ1-6
cdr3_nt: TGTGCCAGCAGTTTCACAGGGGGCGGGGAGACCCAGTACTTC; cdr3_aa: CASSFTGGGETQYF; v_call: TRBV2; d_call: TRBD1; clone_size: -; j_call: TRBJ2-5
cdr3_nt: TGTGCCAGCAGCCTAGGACGGACAGTTTCGACCGGGGAGCTGTTTTTT; cdr3_aa: CASSLGRTVSTGELFF; v_call: TRBV11-3; d_call: -; clone_size: -; j_call: TRBJ2-2
cdr3_nt: TGTGCCAGCAGTTTATTCAGGGTTTCTCAGCCCCAGCATTTT; cdr3_aa: CASSLFRVSQPQHF; v_call: TRBV27; d_call: -; clone_size: -; j_call: TRBJ1-5
cdr3_nt: TGTGCCAGCTCCGGGGGGGGCTATGGCTACACCTTC; cdr3_aa: CASSGGGYGYTF; v_call: TRBV25-1; d_call: -; clone_size: -; j_call: TRBJ1-2
cdr3_nt: TGTGCTAGTGGTTTGGCTAGAGGACTAGCGGCATTCACAGATACGCAGTATTTT; cdr3_aa: CASGLARGLAAFTDTQYF; v_call: TRBV12-5; d_call: TRBD2; clone_size: -; j_call: TRBJ2-3
cdr3_nt: TGTGCCAGCAGCCCCAGCGGACGGTACACTGAAGCTTTCTTT; cdr3_aa: CASSPSGRYTEAFF; v_call: TRBV5-6; d_call: -; clone_size: -; j_call: TRBJ1-1
cdr3_nt: TGTGCCAGCAGCTTACCGCCCCGGACAGCAACTGAAGCTTTCTTT; cdr3_aa: CASSLPPRTATEAFF; v_call: TRBV11-2; d_call: -; clone_size: -; j_call: TRBJ1-1
cdr3_nt: TGTGCCACCTCCACGGGACAGGGGACCGGGGCCAACGTCCTGACTTTC; cdr3_aa: CATSTGQGTGANVLTF; v_call: TRBV24-1; d_call: TRBD1; clone_size: -; j_call: TRBJ2-6
cdr3_nt: TGTGCCAGCAGCCCTGAGGGGCTAGCGGGATACAATGAGCAGTTCTTC; cdr3_aa: CASSPEGLAGYNEQFF; v_call: TRBV11-2; d_call: TRBD2; clone_size: few; j_call: TRBJ2-1
cdr3_nt: TGTGCCAGCAGCTACGCCGGGACAGGGATCACAGATACGCAGTATTTT; cdr3_aa: CASSYAGTGITDTQYF; v_call: TRBV7-2; d_call: TRBD1; clone_size: -; j_call: TRBJ2-3
cdr3_nt: TGTGCCAGCAGTCTAAACAGTCTCTCTGGAAACACCATATATTTT; cdr3_aa: CASSLNSLSGNTIYF; v_call: TRBV6-6; d_call: -; clone_size: -; j_call: TRBJ1-3
cdr3_nt: TGTGCCAACCCGGGAAGAATTCCCCGGGGACTAGCCAAAAACATTCAGTACTTC; cdr3_aa: CANPGRIPRGLAKNIQYF; v_call: TRBV7-4; d_call: -; clone_size: -; j_call: TRBJ2-4